Listed here are 12 T cell receptor beta chains from one sample, sequenced in a study of shared clonotypes between healthy human individuals. Assay used: immunoSEQ multiplex PCR; TCRdb lists only in-frame clones, some missing. Of some 1 million clones listed, 65% to 80% are singletons. What was sequenced was memory CD4+ T cells sorted from blood. Subset specified: CD45RA-negative fraction. These receptors came from a man between 18 and 35 years old in good health.

The chain carries TRBV6-5 and TRBJ1-1; 7 nucleotides line up with TRBD1. Per the germline V gene, CDR1 is MNHEY and CDR2 is SVGAGI. The CDR3 length is 12 residues. J lost 6 bases, V lost 8 bases, and 6 bases had no gene match. This CDR3 is CASGDSYSEAFF. Written as DNA, the CDR3 is TGTGCCAGCGGGGACAGTTACTCTGAAGCTTTCTTT.

This clone was found a few times. This chain joins TRBV4-3 and TRBJ1-6; TRBD1 might be the D (5 bases). This CDR3 comprises 14 residues. Per germline, CDR1 LGHNA and CDR2 YSLEER. V lost 2 bases and J lost 7, with 9 bases in between. The CDR3 loop is CASSQRQLNSPLHF. CDR3 DNA sequence: TGCGCCAGCAGCCAAAGACAGCTGAATTCACCCCTCCACTTT.

This chain links TRBV10-3 with TRBJ2-7, with D perhaps matching TRBD2 (7 bases). Trimming shortened V by 7 bases and J by 4 bases, and 20 bases separated the two germline ends. The V gene's germline CDR1 is ENHRY and CDR2 SYGVKD. This CDR3 comprises 15 residues. DNA of the CDR3: TGTGCCATCACCGAATCGGGGGGCGCGGCATACGAGCAGTACTTC. This gives the protein CAITESGGAAYEQYF.

The chain combines TRBV14 with TRBJ2-1; D remains unclear. The CDR3 has 15 residues. The germline V gene encodes CDR1 SGHDN and CDR2 FVKESK. The V and J ends lost 5 bases and 0 bases respectively, with 11 bases between them. CDR3 nucleotide sequence: TGTGCCAGCAGCATTACACTATTCTCCTACAATGAGCAGTTCTTC. Translating it yields CASSITLFSYNEQFF.

The DNA for the CDR3 is TGTGCCAGCAGTGCAGGGCAGGGTTCCTATGGCTACACCTTC. Amino acids: CASSAGQGSYGYTF. The V gene is TRBV2, the J gene TRBJ1-2; D is perhaps TRBD1 (5 bases). The CDR3 covers 14 residues. V was clipped by 4 bases and J by 4 bases, with 13 bases between them. Germline loops: CDR1 SNHLY, CDR2 FYNNEI.

The chain combines TRBV6-6 with TRBJ2-2; the D gene could be TRBD1 or TRBD2 (5 bases each). Germline V gene data show CDR1 as MNHNY and CDR2 as SVGAGI (reference sequence). Between the trimmed V and J ends, which lost 10 bases and 3 bases, there was a span of 15 bases. CDR3 length equals 14 residues. The CDR3 DNA is TGTGCCACTGCTAGCTTAGGGGACACCGGGGAGCTGTTTTTT. Amino acid sequence: CATASLGDTGELFF.

This rearrangement joins TRBV7-9 to TRBJ2-2; TRBD1 aligns across 9 bases. The germline V gene encodes CDR1 SEHNR and CDR2 FQNEAQ (reference sequence). The CDR3 is made up of 17 amino acids. Germline trimming cut 4 bases from V and 4 bases from J; bases unmatched to any gene: 10. The DNA for the CDR3 is TGTGCCAGCAGCTCTTTTTCCGGGACAGGGTCCACCGGGGAGCTGTTTTTT. Translation: CASSSFSGTGSTGELFF.

The chain employs TRBV10-3 and TRBJ2-5; TRBD2 matches 12 bases. Germline loops: CDR1 ENHRY, CDR2 SYGVKD. V trimming: 4 bases; J trimming: 3 bases; junction bases outside the gene matches: 0. This CDR3 has 14 amino acids. The CDR3 DNA reads as TGTGCCATCAGTGGGACTAGCGGGGAAGAGACCCAGTACTTC. This encodes CAISGTSGEETQYF.

CDR3 coding DNA: TGTGCCAGCAGTTCGGTTAGCGGTCAGCCCCAGCATTTT. As protein: CASSSVSGQPQHF. The chain is built from TRBV6-6 and TRBJ1-5; D is unresolved. From germline, CDR1 is MNHNY and CDR2 SVGAGI (reference sequence). Trimming shortened V by 4 bases and J by 6 bases, and 10 bases separated the two germline ends. The CDR3 length is 13 residues.

The V gene is TRBV27, the J gene TRBJ2-1; 7 bases are shared with TRBD1. This CDR3 comprises 17 residues. V was clipped by 3 bases and J by 3 bases; unmatched bases: 11. Germline lookup yields CDR1 MNHEY and CDR2 SMNVEV (reference sequence). The CDR3 nucleotides are TGTGCCAGCAGTTTGTCCTTACAGGGGCTCCTCTACAATGAGCAGTTCTTC. Protein sequence: CASSLSLQGLLYNEQFF.

This clone has only a few counts. The V gene is TRBV5-6, the J gene TRBJ2-1, with D tentatively TRBD1 (6 bases). This CDR3 has 16 amino acids. Germline V lookup: CDR1 SGHDT, CDR2 YYEEEE. V lost 3 bases and J lost 3, with 16 bases in between. CDR3 region: CASSSPTGHLYNEQFF. The CDR3 bases are TGTGCCAGCAGCTCCCCGACGGGACACCTCTACAATGAGCAGTTCTTC.

This rearrangement joins TRBV5-6 to TRBJ1-2; tentative D call: TRBD1 (6 bases). Germline V gene sequence: CDR1 SGHDT, CDR2 YYEEEE. This CDR3 is 14 amino acids long. V dropped 6 bases and J dropped 2 bases, with 14 bases sitting between them. The CDR3 loop reads CASKPGTTNYGYTF. DNA of the CDR3: TGTGCCAGCAAACCCGGGACAACCAACTATGGCTACACCTTC.